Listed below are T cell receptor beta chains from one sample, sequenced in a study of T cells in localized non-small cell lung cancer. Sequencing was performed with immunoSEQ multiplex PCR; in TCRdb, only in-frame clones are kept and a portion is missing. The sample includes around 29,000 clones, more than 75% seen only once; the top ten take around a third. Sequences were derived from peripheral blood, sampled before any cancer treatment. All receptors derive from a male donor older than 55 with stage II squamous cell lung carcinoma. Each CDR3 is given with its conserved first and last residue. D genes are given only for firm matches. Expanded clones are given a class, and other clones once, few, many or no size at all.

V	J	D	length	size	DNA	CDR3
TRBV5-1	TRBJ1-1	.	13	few	TGCGCCAGCAGCTTGGGAGCCGGGGCTGAAGCTTTCTTT	CASSLGAGAEAFF
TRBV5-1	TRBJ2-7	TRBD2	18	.	TGCGCCAGCAGCCCCGGGACTAGCGGGGGCCCTACTCCCTACGAGCAGCACTTC	CASSPGTSGGPTPYEQHF
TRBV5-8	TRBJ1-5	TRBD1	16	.	TGTGCCAGCAGCCTTCCCCGGGACAGGGGAAATCAGCCCCAGCATTTT	CASSLPRDRGNQPQHF
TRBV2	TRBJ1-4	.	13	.	TGTGCCAGCAGTGACCAGAGCAATGAAAAACTGTTTTTT	CASSDQSNEKLFF
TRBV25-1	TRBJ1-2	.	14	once	TGTGCCAGCAGTGACAGTGGAAGTTACTATGGCTACACCTTC	CASSDSGSYYGYTF
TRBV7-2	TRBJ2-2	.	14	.	TGTGCCAGCAGCTTAGTCAGGGCCACGGGGGAGCTGTTTTTT	CASSLVRATGELFF
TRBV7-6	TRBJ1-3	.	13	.	TGTGCCAGCAGCTTAGGGTCCGGGGACACCATATATTTT	CASSLGSGDTIYF
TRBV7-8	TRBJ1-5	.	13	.	TGTGCCAGCAGCCCTAATTGGGGGGGGCCCCAGCATTTT	CASSPNWGGPQHF
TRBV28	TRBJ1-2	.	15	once	TGTGCCGCCCGGGGGGGCTCAAGGACAATCTATGGCTACACCTTC	CAARGGSRTIYGYTF
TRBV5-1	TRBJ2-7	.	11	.	TGCGCCAGCGGGACGAGCTACGAGCAGTACTTC	CASGTSYEQYF
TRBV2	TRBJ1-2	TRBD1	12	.	TGTGCCAGCAGAGGGACAGGGAGCGGCTACACCTTC	CASRGTGSGYTF